Many counts were recorded for the clone carrying this TCR beta chain. The antigen remains undetermined. This sample stems from a study of T cells in Graves' hyperthyroidism and ophthalmopathy. V dropped 2 bases and J dropped 3 bases, with 3 bases sitting between them. Germline CDR1 and CDR2: SQVTM and ANQGSEA. The CDR3 has 11 residues. Researchers amplified the TCR beta CDR3 regions from RNA transcripts. The HTBI primer set served for first-round RT-PCR of the TCR CDR3. TCRdb recomputed calls from the multiplex PCR reads with MiXCR, one row per CDR3 protein. The table has some 500,000 distinct CDR3 sequences, about an eighth seen once. Study conclusions and caveats: Ophthalmopathy was told apart from stable hyperthyroidism by a 13 V-J model.

Diagnosis of hyperthyroidism was new in patients aged 18 to 65, and its duration was under 2 months. The TCR sequence derives from a woman aged 18-35 years with Graves' hyperthyroidism. Sequencing was done on a sample of blood. The rearrangement links TRBV29-1 to TRBJ2-3; no definite D call. CDR3 region: CSVERTDTQYF. CDR3 DNA: TGCAGCGTTGAACGGACAGATACGCAGTATTTT.